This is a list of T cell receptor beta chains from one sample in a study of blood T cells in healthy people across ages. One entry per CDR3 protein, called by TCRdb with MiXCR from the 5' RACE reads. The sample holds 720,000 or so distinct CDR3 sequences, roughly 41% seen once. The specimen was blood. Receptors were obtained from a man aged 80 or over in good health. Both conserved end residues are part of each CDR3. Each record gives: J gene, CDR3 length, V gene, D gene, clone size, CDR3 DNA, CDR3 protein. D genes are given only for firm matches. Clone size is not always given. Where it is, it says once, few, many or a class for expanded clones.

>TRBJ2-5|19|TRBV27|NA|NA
TGTGCCAGCAGTTTACCAGGGACCGTCGAACAAAACTACCAAGAGACCCAGTACTTC
CASSLPGTVEQNYQETQYF
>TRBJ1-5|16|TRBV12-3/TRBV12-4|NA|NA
TGTGCCAGCAGTTTGGGAGGGCAGGGACCCAATCAGCCCCAGCATTTT
CASSLGGQGPNQPQHF
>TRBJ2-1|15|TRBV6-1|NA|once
TGTGCCAGCAGTGAAGGTCCAGGGTCCTACAATGAGCAGTTCTTC
CASSEGPGSYNEQFF
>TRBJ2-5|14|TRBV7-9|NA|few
TGTGCCAGCAGCTTTGGGACACGGGCGGAGACCCAGTACTTC
CASSFGTRAETQYF
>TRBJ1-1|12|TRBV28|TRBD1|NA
TGTGCCAGCAGCCAGGCCGACAGGGGCGCTTTCTTT
CASSQADRGAFF
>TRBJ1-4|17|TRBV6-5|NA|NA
TGTGCCAGCAGTTACCCGGACAATCGTGCAACTAATGAAAAACTGTTTTTT
CASSYPDNRATNEKLFF
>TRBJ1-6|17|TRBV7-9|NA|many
TGTGCCAGCAGCCCAAGGACGTTAAGCTCCTATAATTCACCCCTCCACTTT
CASSPRTLSSYNSPLHF
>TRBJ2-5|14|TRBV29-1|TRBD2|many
TGCAGCCCTTGGGGACTAGCGTACCAAGAGACCCAGTACTTC
CSPWGLAYQETQYF
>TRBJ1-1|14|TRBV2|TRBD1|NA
TGTGCCAGCAGTGAGGACAGGCCGAACACTGAAGCTTTCTTT
CASSEDRPNTEAFF
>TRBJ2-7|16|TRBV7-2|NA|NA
TGTGCCAGCAGCTTAGCGTGGGCTTCCCTCACCTACGAGCAGTACTTC
CASSLAWASLTYEQYF
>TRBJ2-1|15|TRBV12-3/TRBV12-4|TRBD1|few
TGTGCCAGCAGTACCCGGGACAGGGGTTTGGGTGAGCAGTTCTTC
CASSTRDRGLGEQFF
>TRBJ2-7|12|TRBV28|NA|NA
TGTGCCAGCAGGACTACTCTCTACGAGCAGTACTTC
CASRTTLYEQYF
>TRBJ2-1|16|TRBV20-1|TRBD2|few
TGCAGTGCCCCTAGGCCGGGACTAGCGGGGGCCAATGAGCAGTTCTTC
CSAPRPGLAGANEQFF
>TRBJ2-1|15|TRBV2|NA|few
TGTGCCAGCAGTGATGGAGGGAGCTCCTACAATGAGCAGTTCTTC
CASSDGGSSYNEQFF
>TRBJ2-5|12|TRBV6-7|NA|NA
TGTGCCAGCATCACAGGAAAAGAGACCCAGTACTTC
CASITGKETQYF
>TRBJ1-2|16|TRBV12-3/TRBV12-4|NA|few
TGTGCCAGCAGTTTAGCCTCGGGGAGGAAGTACTATGGCTACACCTTC
CASSLASGRKYYGYTF
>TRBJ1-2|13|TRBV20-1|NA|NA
TGCAGTGCTGGACGGGGTCGAGACTCTGGCTACACCTTC
CSAGRGRDSGYTF
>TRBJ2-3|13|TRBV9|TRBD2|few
TGTGCCAGCAAGACGGGAGGTGGAGATACGCAGTATTTT
CASKTGGGDTQYF
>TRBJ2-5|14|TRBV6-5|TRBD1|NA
TGTGCCAGCAGGAGGACAGGGCACGGCGAGACCCAGTACTTC
CASRRTGHGETQYF
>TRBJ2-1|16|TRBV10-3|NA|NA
TGTGCCATCAGTGGCCCGACCCATGGCTTCTACAATGAGCAGTTCTTC
CAISGPTHGFYNEQFF
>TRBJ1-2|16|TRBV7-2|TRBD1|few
TGTGCCAGCAGCTTGCCCCCCGGGACAGGAGATTATGGCTACACCTTC
CASSLPPGTGDYGYTF
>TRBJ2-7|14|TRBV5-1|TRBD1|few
TGCGCCAGCAGCACAGGGGGCTCGGCCTACGAGCAGTACTTC
CASSTGGSAYEQYF
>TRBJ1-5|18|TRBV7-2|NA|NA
TGTGCCAGCAGCTCCTCTAAGGGCCCAAGCAATAACAATCAGCCCCAGCATTTT
CASSSSKGPSNNNQPQHF
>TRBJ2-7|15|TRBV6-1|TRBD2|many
TGTGCCAGCAGTTATTCTAGCGGGGGAACCTACGAGCAGTACTTC
CASSYSSGGTYEQYF
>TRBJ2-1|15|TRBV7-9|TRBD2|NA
TGTGCCAGCAGCTTAGTGGGAGGGAGTGGGAATGAGCAGTTCTTC
CASSLVGGSGNEQFF
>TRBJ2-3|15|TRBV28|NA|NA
TGTGCCAGCAGTTCCACAAGGGGTGGAGGAGATACGCAGTATTTT
CASSSTRGGGDTQYF
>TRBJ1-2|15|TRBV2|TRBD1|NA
TGTGCCAGCAGTGAAAGGACAGGAGACCTCTATGGCTACACCTTC
CASSERTGDLYGYTF
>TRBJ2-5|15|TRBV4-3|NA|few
TGCGCCAGCAGCCAAGGTCAGGGATGGCAAGAGACCCAGTACTTC
CASSQGQGWQETQYF
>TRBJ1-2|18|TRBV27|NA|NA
TGTGCCAGCAGTCCATCAGATTTTCCCGGGACATTTCCCTATGGCTACACCTTC
CASSPSDFPGTFPYGYTF
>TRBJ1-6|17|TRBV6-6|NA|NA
TGTGCCAGCAGCACCGGCACTGGAGGGTCCTATAATTCACCCCTCCACTTT
CASSTGTGGSYNSPLHF
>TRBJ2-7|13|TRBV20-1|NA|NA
TGCAGTGCTCGATGGACGGGGGCCTACGAGCAGTACTTC
CSARWTGAYEQYF
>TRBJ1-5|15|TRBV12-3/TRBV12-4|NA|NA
TGTGCCAGCAGTTTGGGGAGGTATAGCAATCAGCCCCAGCATTTT
CASSLGRYSNQPQHF
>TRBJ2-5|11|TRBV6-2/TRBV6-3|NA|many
TGTGCCAGCAGTTACTTCGCGGCCCAGTACTTC
CASSYFAAQYF
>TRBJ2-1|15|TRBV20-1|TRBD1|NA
TGCAGTGCGCAAGACAGGGGAGTATCCTACAATGAGCAGTTCTTC
CSAQDRGVSYNEQFF
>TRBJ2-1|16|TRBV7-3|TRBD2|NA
TGTGCCAGCAGCTTAAGAAAAGCGGGAGGTTACAATGAGCAGTTCTTC
CASSLRKAGGYNEQFF
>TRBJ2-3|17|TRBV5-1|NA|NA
TGCGCCAGCAGCCCCTTCTTGGGAGGCGGACAAAGCACTACGCAGTATTTT
CASSPFLGGGQSTTQYF
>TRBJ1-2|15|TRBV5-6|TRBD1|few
TGTGCCAGCAGCTTTAGGGACAGAATTAACTATGGCTACACCTTC
CASSFRDRINYGYTF
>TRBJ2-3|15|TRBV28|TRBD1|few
TGTGCCAGCAGTGAGACAGGGGCTAGCACAGATACGCAGTATTTT
CASSETGASTDTQYF
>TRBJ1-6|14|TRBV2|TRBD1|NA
TGTGCCAGCAGCCATGGGACAGAAAATTCACCCCTCCACTTT
CASSHGTENSPLHF
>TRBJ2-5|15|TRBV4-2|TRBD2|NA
TGTGCCAGCAAGGCGGGGGTCCAACCGGGGAATGAGCAGTACTTC
CASKAGVQPGNEQYF
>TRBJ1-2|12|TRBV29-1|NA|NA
TGCAGCGTTGGATACAGCTCTTATGGCTACACCTTC
CSVGYSSYGYTF